A selection of T cell receptor beta chains follows, all from one sample in a study of T cells in Graves' hyperthyroidism and ophthalmopathy. TCRdb fed the multiplex PCR reads into MiXCR, producing one record per CDR3 protein. The repertoire includes 370,000 or so distinct CDR3 sequences, 15% to 17% of them detected once, and roughly 26% sits in the top ten. Specimen: blood. These receptors were collected from a woman under 30 with Graves' hyperthyroidism that later progressed to Graves' ophthalmopathy. Both conserved end residues are part of each CDR3. The D gene is left open where the match is weak. The size field is filled for only some rows; it gives once, few, many or a size class.

abundance: many
d_gene: -
v_gene: TRBV7-9
j_gene: TRBJ2-7
CDR3aa: CASSPTSAGSYEQYF
CDR3nt: TGTGCCAGCAGCCCCACTTCCGCAGGGTCCTACGAGCAGTACTTC

abundance: few
d_gene: -
v_gene: TRBV27
j_gene: TRBJ1-1
CDR3aa: CASSLSARNTEAFF
CDR3nt: TGTGCCAGCAGTTTATCAGCAAGAAACACTGAAGCTTTCTTT

abundance: many
d_gene: -
v_gene: TRBV29-1
j_gene: TRBJ1-1
CDR3aa: CSVDSWGNTEAFF
CDR3nt: TGCAGCGTTGATTCCTGGGGGAACACTGAAGCTTTCTTT

abundance: many
d_gene: TRBD2
v_gene: TRBV20-1
j_gene: TRBJ2-7
CDR3aa: CSAPSGTVGEQYF
CDR3nt: TGCAGTGCTCCTAGCGGGACCGTCGGAGAGCAGTACTTC

abundance: many
d_gene: -
v_gene: TRBV12-3/TRBV12-4
j_gene: TRBJ2-2
CDR3aa: CASSATGFTGELFF
CDR3nt: TGTGCCAGCAGTGCTACTGGGTTCACCGGGGAGCTGTTTTTT

abundance: -
d_gene: -
v_gene: TRBV5-6
j_gene: TRBJ2-7
CDR3aa: CASSLGGVSAYEQYF
CDR3nt: TGTGCCAGCAGCTTAGGGGGGGTAAGCGCCTACGAGCAGTACTTC

abundance: many
d_gene: TRBD2
v_gene: TRBV20-1
j_gene: TRBJ2-1
CDR3aa: CSASRASGASNEQFF
CDR3nt: TGCAGTGCTAGCAGGGCTAGCGGGGCCAGCAATGAGCAGTTCTTC

abundance: many
d_gene: TRBD1
v_gene: TRBV7-9
j_gene: TRBJ2-7
CDR3aa: CASSPDRGFDEQYF
CDR3nt: TGTGCCAGCAGCCCGGACAGGGGATTCGACGAGCAGTACTTC

abundance: many
d_gene: TRBD2
v_gene: TRBV7-2
j_gene: TRBJ2-7
CDR3aa: CASSLVSSGGYEQYF
CDR3nt: TGTGCCAGCAGCTTAGTGTCTAGCGGGGGCTACGAGCAGTACTTC

abundance: few
d_gene: -
v_gene: TRBV4-3
j_gene: TRBJ2-7
CDR3aa: CASSQGVGITYEQYF
CDR3nt: TGCGCCAGCAGCCAAGGCGTGGGCATCACCTACGAGCAGTACTTC

abundance: many
d_gene: TRBD1
v_gene: TRBV28
j_gene: TRBJ1-5
CDR3aa: CAISGTGTQPQHF
CDR3nt: TGTGCCATCTCCGGGACAGGGACTCAGCCCCAGCATTTT

abundance: many
d_gene: -
v_gene: TRBV30
j_gene: TRBJ1-1
CDR3aa: CAWSEDMNTEAFF
CDR3nt: TGTGCCTGGAGTGAGGACATGAACACTGAAGCTTTCTTT

abundance: many
d_gene: -
v_gene: TRBV6-2/TRBV6-3
j_gene: TRBJ2-7
CDR3aa: CASSPGVGRGTGSYEQYF
CDR3nt: TGTGCCAGCAGCCCGGGTGTGGGACGAGGGACCGGCTCCTACGAGCAGTACTTC

abundance: many
d_gene: TRBD1
v_gene: TRBV10-3
j_gene: TRBJ1-1
CDR3aa: CATRDRGMENTEAFF
CDR3nt: TGTGCCACCCGGGACAGGGGGATGGAGAACACTGAAGCTTTCTTT

abundance: few
d_gene: -
v_gene: TRBV7-9
j_gene: TRBJ1-6
CDR3aa: CASRPGHLNSPLHF
CDR3nt: TGTGCCAGCAGGCCGGGACACCTTAATTCACCCCTCCACTTT